This TCR beta chain was found in a study of neoadjuvant anti-PD-1 for oral cavity cancer. Study in general: Patients without progression received a fourth nivolumab dose around day 43, then surgical resection on days 50-56.

Clones were read by immunoSEQ multiplex PCR, and TCRdb kept only the in-frame ones, dropping some. The sample records approximately 32,000 clones, around nine tenths being singletons. From germline, CDR1 is SGHRS and CDR2 YFSETQ. Germline trimming cut 0 bases from V and 0 bases from J; bases unmatched to any gene: 3. CDR3 length equals 16 residues. Source: PBMCs, taken before nivolumab (anti-PD-1) treatment. This TCR derives from a person aged 40 to 85 with oral cavity squamous cell carcinoma. This rearrangement joins TRBV5-1 to TRBJ1-3, with 7 bases lining up with TRBD1. CDR3 sequence (DNA): TGCGCCAGCAGCTTGGGGGGACAGACCTCTGGAAACACCATATATTTT. Protein product: CASSLGGQTSGNTIYF.